Below are 30 T cell receptor beta chains sequenced from a single sample in a study of blood T cells in healthy people across ages. Combining a sample-barcoded 5' primer with a J-beta primer mix, a second PCR ran for about 6 to 12 cycles. From the 5' RACE reads, TCRdb called clonotypes with MiXCR, one entry per CDR3 protein. This table has some 1.5 million distinct CDR3 sequences, 28% appearing once. The sample comprised blood. The source is a woman aged 30 to 39 in good health.

Concerning this clonotype: An end of the junction does not agree with germline; a read error may underlie this. The rearrangement uses TRBV28 and TRBJ1-1, with D possibly being TRBD1 (6 bases). This CDR3 has 15 residues. Per the germline V gene, CDR1 is MDHEN and CDR2 is SYDVKM. The CDR3 region has the DNA TGTGTCAGCAGTTTGGTAGGGAGGGGGTACACTGAAGCTTTCTTT. This gives the protein CVSSLVGRGYTEAFF.

This clonotype was found once. This chain joins TRBV9 and TRBJ2-1, with 7 nucleotides matching TRBD1. Unmatched junction bases numbered 13, after V lost 5 bases and J lost 8 bases. The CDR3 loop spans 15 amino acids. CDR1 SGDLS and CDR2 YYNGEE come from the germline V gene. The CDR3 sequence: CASSIRDREIDEQFF. CDR3 nucleotide sequence: TGTGCCAGCAGTATCCGGGACAGAGAAATCGATGAGCAGTTCTTC.

The chain carries TRBV15 and TRBJ2-2, with 8 bases matching TRBD1. The CDR3 sequence is 16 residues long. Germline CDR1 reads LNHNV; CDR2 reads YYDKDF (reference sequence). The J segment lost 6 bases and the V segment lost 2 bases, leaving 8 bases of the junction unmatched. The CDR3 loop is CATSRPRTGYAGELFF. Here the CDR3 DNA reads TGTGCCACCAGCAGACCCCGGACAGGGTATGCCGGGGAGCTGTTTTTT.

This clonotype has only a few counts. This sequence joins TRBV20-1 and TRBJ2-5, with 13 bases matching TRBD2. Germline CDR1 is DFQATT and CDR2 is SNEGSKA (reference sequence). V lost 1 base, J lost 5 bases, and 22 bases stayed unmatched. The CDR3 spans 21 residues. CDR3 residues: CSARVFGYSPLTSGGPETQYF. The CDR3 DNA follows: TGCAGTGCTAGAGTTTTTGGGTATTCCCCCTTGACTAGCGGGGGGCCTGAGACCCAGTACTTC.

A remark on this clonotype: A read error may be the cause here, since a much bigger clone is one base away. The chain carries TRBV3-1 and TRBJ1-2; 7 bases align to TRBD1. The CDR3 length is 17 residues. Germline lookup yields CDR1 LGHDT and CDR2 YNNKEL (reference sequence). The CDR3 DNA is TGTGCCGGCAGCCAGGGAATGACAGGGCGGATGGGCTATGGCTACACCTTC. Residues: CAGSQGMTGRMGYGYTF.

This clonotype occurred many times. The chain joins TRBV20-1 to TRBJ1-1; a weak D match, TRBD1 (6 bases). Trimming removed 3 bases from V and 3 bases from J, with 11 bases in between. The CDR3 loop spans 13 amino acids. Germline assignment: CDR1 DFQATT and CDR2 SNEGSKA (reference sequence). The CDR3 spells CSARDSRDTEAFF. In DNA form, the CDR3 reads TGCAGTGCTAGGGACAGTAGGGACACTGAAGCTTTCTTT.

This rearrangement joins TRBV14 to TRBJ2-4; D not certain. This CDR3 is 13 amino acids long. Trimming removed 2 bases from V and 6 bases from J, with 8 bases in between. Looked up from germline, CDR1 is SGHDN and CDR2 is FVKESK. CDR3 region: CASSQTGLNIQYF. The CDR3 DNA follows: TGTGCCAGCAGCCAAACCGGATTAAACATTCAGTACTTC.

In this sample, this clonotype turned up a few times. V is TRBV28 and J is TRBJ2-1, with a tentative D call TRBD2 (6 bases). This CDR3 spans 12 amino acids. The V gene lost 5 bases and the J gene lost 13 bases, with 15 bases spanning the gap. Germline assignment: CDR1 MDHEN and CDR2 SYDVKM. The CDR3 DNA reads as TGTGCCAGCAGTCCGACCAGGAGGGATCAGTTCTTC. It encodes CASSPTRRDQFF.

Remarks on this clonotype: One end of the junction fails to match germline, which may point to a read error. V usage is TRBV20-1 and J usage is TRBJ2-3, with a possible D match to TRBD1 (5 bases). The CDR3 loop spans 13 amino acids. Germline values: CDR1 DFQATT, CDR2 SNEGSKA (reference sequence). Here the CDR3 DNA reads TGCAGTGCTCGAGGTTCTGCCACAGGTACGCAGTATTTT. As protein: CSARGSATGTQYF.

This clonotype was detected a few times. This chain uses TRBV5-4 with TRBJ2-5; no firm D call. Looked up from germline, CDR1 is SGHNT and CDR2 is YYREEE (reference sequence). The germline V and J ends were trimmed by 4 bases and 4 bases, with 14 bases remaining between them. This CDR3 contains 14 residues. As DNA, the CDR3 is TGTGCCAGCAGCGACCCCTCCTCGCTAGAGACCCAGTACTTC. Its translation is CASSDPSSLETQYF.

The chain uses TRBV29-1 and TRBJ2-1, with 7 bases fitting TRBD1. This CDR3 comprises 13 residues. Germline assignment: CDR1 SQVTM and CDR2 ANQGSEA. J was trimmed by 6 bases and V by 2 bases; bases with no gene match: 4. The CDR3 bases are TGCAGCGTTGAAAGTTCAGGGGGCAATGAGCAGTTCTTC. Translated: CSVESSGGNEQFF.

This chain uses TRBV29-1 with TRBJ2-1; 7 bases agree with TRBD2. The CDR3 runs to 12 residues. Germline values: CDR1 SQVTM, CDR2 ANQGSEA. Trimming took 5 bases from V and 10 from J; bases not matched to a gene: 8. CDR3 sequence: CSVPLTSDEQFF. The CDR3 DNA is TGCAGCGTTCCTCTCACTAGCGACGAGCAGTTCTTC.

This clonotype has a count of ten or more. This chain connects TRBV10-3 to TRBJ2-1; a weak D match, TRBD2 (5 bases). The V gene lost 5 bases and the J gene lost 7 bases, with 15 bases spanning the gap. The CDR3 covers 14 residues. Per germline, CDR1 ENHRY and CDR2 SYGVKD. The CDR3 spells CAISPGLGLNEQFF. CDR3 in DNA: TGTGCCATCAGTCCCGGACTGGGCCTAAATGAGCAGTTCTTC.

In this sample, this clonotype turned up once. The rearrangement uses TRBV28 and TRBJ2-5, with D uncertain. The DNA end is more similar to TRBJ2-7, so the J call may be wrong. The germline V gene encodes CDR1 MDHEN and CDR2 SYDVKM. The CDR3 runs to 12 residues. For the CDR3, the DNA is TGTGCCAGCAGGTCTACTGGCGGCGAGCAGTACTTC. Translating gives CASRSTGGEQYF.

The sample holds many counts of this clonotype. The genes are TRBV20-1 and TRBJ2-7, with 8 bases matching TRBD1. The junction had 10 bases not matched to a gene; V was cut back by 4 bases and J by 5 bases. The length of the CDR3 is 14 residues. Germline loops: CDR1 DFQATT, CDR2 SNEGSKA (reference sequence). Written as DNA, the CDR3 is TGCAGTGCTAATTCCGGACAGGGTGGCGACGAGCAGTACTTC. This codes for CSANSGQGGDEQYF.

This clonotype came up a few times. The V gene is TRBV4-1, the J gene TRBJ1-6; D is ambiguous. This CDR3 is 17 amino acids long. V was shortened by 0 bases and J by 0 bases, with 9 bases between the two germline ends. CDR1 is MGHRA, CDR2 YSYEKL, per germline. In nucleotides, the CDR3 is TGCGCCAGCAGCCAAGACAGTGACCTCTCCTATAATTCACCCCTCCACTTT. It translates to CASSQDSDLSYNSPLHF.

The chain couples TRBV7-7 to TRBJ2-1, with no clear D. Trimming pared 10 bases from V and 0 bases from J, leaving 16 bases between. Germline V gene data show CDR1 as SSHAT and CDR2 as FNYEAQ (reference sequence). This CDR3 region has 15 residues. CDR3 protein: CATAPATSSYNEQFF. The DNA of the CDR3 is TGTGCCACCGCCCCCGCTACCAGCTCCTACAATGAGCAGTTCTTC.

The gene calls are TRBV7-2 and TRBJ1-5; no clear D gene. Trimming removed 5 bases from V and 4 bases from J, with 15 bases in between. In germline, CDR1 is SGHTA, CDR2 FQGNSA. The CDR3 loop spans 15 amino acids. Written as DNA, the CDR3 is TGTGCCAGCAGCCGACCCTTCGAAGCTAATCAGCCCCAGCATTTT. As protein: CASSRPFEANQPQHF.

The sample holds a few counts of this clonotype. This chain links TRBV2 with TRBJ2-7, with D hard to call. Trimming cost V 6 bases and J 2 bases, with 11 bases left between them. CDR1 SNHLY and CDR2 FYNNEI come from the germline V gene. This CDR3 contains 13 residues. CDR3 protein: CASSSSSAYEQYF. CDR3 nucleotide sequence: TGTGCCAGCAGCAGTTCCTCGGCCTACGAGCAGTACTTC.

This clonotype was detected many times. This sequence joins TRBV12-3 or TRBV12-4 and TRBJ1-2, with unresolved D. This CDR3 contains 14 residues. Trimming took off 5 bases at V and 4 bases at J, with 14 bases between the two ends. CDR3 coding DNA: TGTGCCAGCAGTCAGAGTCGGGGAGGCTATGGCTACACCTTC. This encodes CASSQSRGGYGYTF.

The chain's CDR3 is CASSLKQLAGAETQYF. The DNA of the CDR3 is TGTGCCAGCAGTTTGAAGCAACTAGCGGGAGCCGAGACCCAGTACTTC. This sequence joins TRBV12-3 or TRBV12-4 and TRBJ2-5; 11 bases are shared with TRBD2. The junction had 8 bases not matched to a gene; V was cut back by 3 bases and J by 5 bases. This CDR3 comprises 16 residues.

The gene calls are TRBV6-1 and TRBJ2-7; 13 bases fit TRBD2. The trim removed 7 bases at V and 0 bases at J, leaving 12 bases unmatched. Looked up from germline, CDR1 is MNHNS and CDR2 is SASEGT. This CDR3 comprises 18 residues. CDR3 amino acids: CASTPRLAGGLGSYEQYF. As DNA, the CDR3 is TGTGCCAGCACACCTCGACTAGCGGGGGGTCTCGGCTCCTACGAGCAGTACTTC.

The sample holds a few counts of this clonotype. This sequence may be a read error, since a much larger clone differs from it by one base. J is TRBJ2-1 and V is TRBV29-1; TRBD2 matches at 10 bases. The length of the CDR3 is 13 residues. Germline V lookup: CDR1 SQVTM, CDR2 ANQGSEA. In DNA, the CDR3 is TGCAGCGCTCTAGCGGGAGTCAGTAATGGGCAGTTCTTC. It encodes CSALAGVSNGQFF.

A few counts support this clonotype. V usage is TRBV9 and J usage is TRBJ1-2; tentatively, D is TRBD1 (6 bases). This CDR3 region has 16 residues. V was cut by 0 bases and J by 2 bases, with 14 bases left in between. The germline gives CDR1 SGDLS, CDR2 YYNGEE. CDR3: CASSVDSGQPNYGYTF. Written as DNA, the CDR3 is TGTGCCAGCAGCGTAGACTCTGGACAGCCAAACTATGGCTACACCTTC.

The chain carries TRBV15 and TRBJ1-2; D gene unclear. The germline V and J ends were trimmed by 6 bases and 1 base, with 6 bases remaining between them. The CDR3 loop spans 12 amino acids. CDR1 and CDR2 from the germline V gene are LNHNV and YYDKDF (reference sequence). CDR3 residues: CATSLDNYGYTF. The CDR3 coding sequence is TGTGCCACCAGTCTGGATAACTATGGCTACACCTTC.

This clonotype was seen only a few times. The rearrangement joins TRBV5-5 to TRBJ1-1; D call uncertain. Germline V gives CDR1 SGHKS, CDR2 YYEKEE (reference sequence). The CDR3 length is 15 residues. Trimming removed 0 bases at V and 0 bases at J, with 9 bases between. The chain's CDR3 is CASSLAGNLNTEAFF. The CDR3 DNA reads as TGTGCCAGCAGCTTGGCCGGGAACTTGAACACTGAAGCTTTCTTT.

The J gene is TRBJ2-3, the V gene TRBV7-2; 9 bases align to TRBD2. The trim removed 5 bases at V and 3 bases at J, leaving 18 bases unmatched. The CDR3 is 19 amino acids. Per the germline V gene, CDR1 is SGHTA and CDR2 is FQGNSA. The CDR3 DNA sequence: TGTGCCAGCAGCACGCGACGGCTAGCGGGGCCCACACCGACAGATACGCAGTATTTT. Translation: CASSTRRLAGPTPTDTQYF. The full variable domain, rest sourced from reference TRBV7-2 and TRBJ2-3, is GAGVSQSPSNKVTEKGKDVELRCDPISGHTALYWYRQSLGQGLEFLIYFQGNSAPDKSGLPSDRFSAERTGGSVSTLTIQRTQQEDSAVYLCASSTRRLAGPTPTDTQYFGPGTRLTVL.

This clonotype was picked up many times. DNA for the CDR3: TGCAGCGGAGCGCAGGGGGAGATATTAGAGACCCAGTACTTC. This sequence encodes CSGAQGEILETQYF. V and J are TRBV29-1 and TRBJ2-5; 7 nucleotides agree with TRBD1. Germline CDR1 is SQVTM and CDR2 is ANQGSEA. V dropped 7 bases and J dropped 4; count of bases not matched to a gene: 12. This CDR3 has 14 residues.

As concerns this clonotype: Being one base from a much bigger clone, this may be a read error. This sequence joins TRBV15 and TRBJ2-1; 11 bases match TRBD2. CDR1 and CDR2 (germline): LNHNV, YYDKDF (reference sequence). The CDR3 runs 16 residues. Germline trimming cut 2 bases from V and 9 bases from J; bases unmatched to any gene: 9. Written as DNA, the CDR3 is TGTGCCACCAGCAGACACATCGGGACTAGCGGTCGTGAGCAGTTCTTC. Translated: CATSRHIGTSGREQFF.

The chain has TRBV7-6 and TRBJ2-4, with 9 bases fitting TRBD2. The DNA end is more similar to TRBJ2-7, so the J call may be wrong. The CDR3 is 14 residues long. Germline values: CDR1 SGHVS, CDR2 FNYEAQ. Written as DNA, the CDR3 is TGTGCCAGCAGCCCTGGGACTAGCCGGCACGAGCAGTACTTC. It translates to CASSPGTSRHEQYF.